One sample yielded the 32 T cell receptor beta chains listed below, sequenced in a study of immune heterogeneity within non-small cell lung tumors. Multiplex PCR amplified TCR beta CDR3 with 32 V and 13 J primers. TCRdb redid the calling of the multiplex PCR reads with MiXCR, one entry per CDR3 protein. This sample yields 21,000 or so distinct CDR3 sequences, of which around 26% are seen a single time; about 4.5% belongs to the top ten. The authors used about 540 ng of bulk tumor genomic DNA per sample as template. Several biopsies per primary tumor were taken during surgery, spaced as far apart as possible. Enrolled individuals presented with untreated, newly diagnosed non-small cell lung cancer and received curative surgery. The source material was lung tumor tissue. All receptors derive from a man aged 35-49 years with non-small cell lung cancer.

This clonotype appeared many times. The chain uses TRBV24-1 and TRBJ2-3; tentative D call: TRBD2 (6 bases). The CDR3 has 15 amino acids. The V end was cut by 1 base, the J end by 7 bases, with 14 bases between. Looked up from germline, CDR1 is KGHDR and CDR2 is SFDVKD. CDR3 sequence: CATSDFRGNMNTQYF. CDR3 sequence (DNA): TGTGCCACCAGTGATTTTCGGGGGAATATGAATACGCAGTATTTT.

This clonotype was observed at least ten times. This chain links TRBV6-1 with TRBJ2-7; D possibly corresponds to TRBD2 (6 bases). The CDR3 has 12 residues. V dropped 2 bases and J dropped 6 bases, with 8 bases sitting between them. The germline V gene encodes CDR1 MNHNS and CDR2 SASEGT. The CDR3, as DNA: TGTGCCAGCAGTGAAAGGGGAGGCGAGCAGTACTTC. Encoded protein: CASSERGGEQYF.

Notes on this clonotype: Being one base from a much bigger clone, this may be a read error. The chain is built from TRBV20-1 and TRBJ1-2, with a tentative D call TRBD1 (5 bases). Germline V gene data show CDR1 as DFQATT and CDR2 as SNEGSKA (reference sequence). This CDR3 is built from 15 residues. DNA of the CDR3: TGCGGTGCCGAACTACAGGCCTCAGCTAACTATGGCTACACCTTC. Translation: CGAELQASANYGYTF.

V and J are TRBV5-4 and TRBJ2-7; possible D gene TRBD2, 7 bases. In germline, CDR1 is SGHNT, CDR2 YYREEE (reference sequence). The CDR3 length is 18 residues. Deletions cut 6 bases from V and 6 bases from J, with 31 bases between. In nucleotides, the CDR3 is TGTGCCAGCATCCGTGGAGAAGGGTCGAGCGGGACATCGGGCGAGCAGTACTTC. This sequence encodes CASIRGEGSSGTSGEQYF.

V usage is TRBV20-1 and J usage is TRBJ2-7, with 8 bases that match TRBD1. This CDR3 comprises 12 residues. CDR1 and CDR2 (germline): DFQATT, SNEGSKA (reference sequence). The CDR3 is CTTGTGDGEQYF. The CDR3 DNA reads TGCACTACCGGGACAGGCGACGGCGAGCAGTACTTC.

Judged by abundance, this clonotype is medium-sized. The J gene is TRBJ2-3, the V gene TRBV5-6, with 7 bases lining up with TRBD1. CDR1 SGHDT and CDR2 YYEEEE come from the germline V gene. The CDR3 totals 13 residues. J gave up 4 bases and V 4 bases, and 3 bases lay outside the gene matches. The CDR3 region is CASSKTGADTQYF. CDR3 in DNA: TGTGCCAGCAGCAAAACAGGGGCAGATACGCAGTATTTT.

By share, this clonotype counts as medium-sized. The rearrangement uses TRBV15 and TRBJ2-7; D may be TRBD1 (5 bases). The germline CDR1 and CDR2 sequences are LNHNV and YYDKDF (reference sequence). V lost 0 bases and J lost 5, with 14 bases in between. This CDR3 spans 15 amino acids. The CDR3 coding sequence is TGTGCCACCAGCAGAGATTTGCAGGGTCTCCACGAGCAGTACTTC. Protein sequence: CATSRDLQGLHEQYF.

On this clonotype: One end of the junction does not line up with germline, which may come from a read error. The chain carries TRBV19 and TRBJ2-3; TRBD1 is a possible D gene (6 bases). Germline values: CDR1 LNHDA, CDR2 SQIVND (reference sequence). This CDR3 spans 14 amino acids. The CDR3 is CGSRKRGSADTQYF. The CDR3 bases are TGTGGCAGTAGAAAGAGGGGGTCCGCAGATACGCAGTATTTT.

The genes are TRBV7-9 and TRBJ2-7; 10 bases agree with TRBD1. CDR3 length: 15 amino acids. The V segment lost 5 bases and the J segment 1 base; nucleotides outside the gene matches: 5. Germline V gene lookup returns CDR1 SEHNR and CDR2 FQNEAQ (reference sequence). For the CDR3, the DNA is TGTGCCAGCAGCCCTGGGACAGGGGTGTCCTACGAGCAGTACTTC. Its protein is CASSPGTGVSYEQYF.

To note about this clonotype: This may arise from a read error, as a much more abundant clone is one base away. CDR3 nucleotide sequence: TGCGCCAGCAGCCGTCTCGCCTTGAACACCGGGGAGCTGTTTTTT. The encoded protein is CASSRLALNTGELFF. This chain uses TRBV5-1 with TRBJ2-2; no clear D gene. The CDR3 contains 15 residues. CDR1 SGHRS and CDR2 YFSETQ come from the germline V gene. Deletions cut 4 bases from V and 1 base from J, with 11 bases between.

The V gene is TRBV18, the J gene TRBJ1-2; D is perhaps TRBD1 (5 bases). Trimming shortened V by 3 bases and J by 2 bases, and 10 bases separated the two germline ends. Germline values: CDR1 KGHSH, CDR2 LQKENI. The CDR3 is 14 residues long. CDR3 amino acids: CASSPQEGNYGYTF. In nucleotides, the CDR3 is TGTGCCAGCTCACCGCAGGAGGGGAACTATGGCTACACCTTC.

As to this clonotype: Possible read error: a much larger clone is one base away. The chain is built from TRBV15 and TRBJ1-2; D gene uncertain. The CDR3 loop spans 14 amino acids. Germline CDR1 reads LNHNV; CDR2 reads YYDKDF (reference sequence). CDR3 residues: CATIRATNGYGYTF. The CDR3 region has the DNA TGTGCCACCATCAGAGCAACTAACGGCTATGGCTACACCTTC.

Points on this clonotype: One base away lies a much larger clone, so this may be a sequencing read error. The V gene is TRBV6-1, the J gene TRBJ2-7; the D gene is possibly TRBD1 (7 bases). CDR3 length: 13 residues. Germline loops: CDR1 MNHNS, CDR2 SASEGT. CDR3 bases: TGTGCCAGCAGTGGCCAGGGGGGCAGCGAGCAGCACTTC. Protein product: CASSGQGGSEQHF.

This clonotype was recorded once. This sequence may be a read error, since a much larger clone differs from it by one base. V is TRBV19 and J is TRBJ2-7; TRBD1 might be the D (6 bases). This CDR3 contains 14 residues. The germline V gene has CDR1 LNHDA and CDR2 SQIVND (reference sequence). The CDR3 reads CVSSIRDNPYEQYF. CDR3 in DNA: TGTGTCAGTAGTATACGGGACAACCCCTACGAGCAGTACTTC.

The V call is TRBV11-2, the J call TRBJ2-7, with D possibly being TRBD1 or TRBD2 (5 bases each). This CDR3 comprises 16 residues. CDR1 is SGHAT, CDR2 FQNNGV, per germline. The ends were cut back, 5 bases at V and 4 bases at J, with 21 bases in the middle. CDR3 sequence reads: CASSLNPGPSTYEQYF. The CDR3 DNA follows: TGTGCCAGCAGCCTCAACCCGGGACCGTCGACATACGAGCAGTACTTC. Complete variable domain (other parts from reference TRBV11-2 and TRBJ2-7): EAGVAQSPRYKIIEKRQSVAFWCNPISGHATLYWYQQILGQGPKLLIQFQNNGVVDDSQLPKDRFSAERLKGVDSTLKIQPAKLEDSAVYLCASSLNPGPSTYEQYFGPGTRLTVT.

Ten or more counts support this clonotype. The DNA for the CDR3 is TGTGCCAGCAGCGCGGGCCCATTAACGCGGGGCAATGAGCAGTTCTTC. Protein sequence: CASSAGPLTRGNEQFF. The chain combines TRBV9 with TRBJ2-1, with TRBD2 as a possible D gene (6 bases). V was cut by 3 bases and J by 6 bases, with 19 bases left in between. The CDR3 contains 16 residues. Germline CDR1 is SGDLS and CDR2 is YYNGEE.

The gene calls are TRBV20-1 and TRBJ2-3; 9 positions match TRBD2. The V segment lost 1 base and the J segment 4 bases; nucleotides outside the gene matches: 9. CDR3 length equals 16 residues. The V gene's germline CDR1 is DFQATT and CDR2 SNEGSKA (reference sequence). The CDR3 DNA sequence: TGCAGTGCTAGAGGGCTTGGTAGCGGGAGCTCAGATACGCAGTATTTT. This sequence encodes CSARGLGSGSSDTQYF.

The genes are TRBV5-1 and TRBJ1-4, with D possibly being TRBD1 (6 bases). The CDR3 has 15 residues. Deletions cut 3 bases from V and 6 bases from J, with 15 bases between. The germline CDR1 and CDR2 sequences are SGHRS and YFSETQ. CDR3 residues: CASSSGAGTYEKLFF. The CDR3 region has the DNA TGCGCCAGCAGCTCAGGGGCGGGGACGTATGAAAAACTGTTTTTT.

This clonotype was counted ten times or more. This CDR3 reads CASSQDRVRKNQPQHF. The CDR3 DNA sequence: TGTGCCAGCAGCCAAGACAGGGTCCGGAAAAACCAGCCCCAGCATTTT. V is TRBV12-3 or TRBV12-4 and J is TRBJ1-5, with 7 bases identical to TRBD1. Trimming at V came to 6 bases and at J to 7 bases, leaving 15 bases not matched to a gene. This CDR3 has 16 amino acids.

This clonotype qualifies as medium-sized. This chain connects TRBV6-1 to TRBJ2-7; 7 nucleotides agree with TRBD1. The CDR3 runs to 14 residues. Germline V gene lookup returns CDR1 MNHNS and CDR2 SASEGT. V shed 6 bases, J shed 0 bases, and the junction held 5 bases outside the gene matches. The DNA for the CDR3 is TGTGCCAGCAGCGATGGGACAGCCTCCTACGAGCAGTACTTC. Translated: CASSDGTASYEQYF.

The chain uses TRBV19 and TRBJ2-7; D ambiguous. The V gene lost 4 bases and the J gene lost 2 bases, with 9 bases spanning the gap. The CDR3 spans 13 residues. The germline V gene has CDR1 LNHDA and CDR2 SQIVND (reference sequence). As DNA, the CDR3 is TGTGCCAGTAGTAAGATCCACACCTACGAGCAGTACTTC. Residues: CASSKIHTYEQYF. Full variable domain (missing parts from reference TRBV19 and TRBJ2-7): DGGITQSPKYLFRKEGQNVTLSCEQNLNHDAMYWYRQDPGQGLRLIYYSQIVNDFQKGDIAEGYSVSREKKESFPLTVTSAQKNPTAFYLCASSKIHTYEQYFGPGTRLTVT.

In nucleotides, the CDR3 is TGTGCCAGCAGTTCGGGACCGCTACTCTATGGCTACACCTTC. Residues: CASSSGPLLYGYTF. V gene TRBV27 combines with J gene TRBJ1-2; maybe TRBD1 (5 bases). The CDR3 sequence is 14 residues long. V lost 4 bases, J lost 4 bases, and 13 bases lay in between. Germline V gene sequence: CDR1 MNHEY, CDR2 SMNVEV (reference sequence).

This clonotype is medium-sized. V usage is TRBV2 and J usage is TRBJ1-5; 7 nucleotides agree with TRBD1. From germline, CDR1 is SNHLY and CDR2 FYNNEI. V lost 2 bases and J lost 10; bases outside the gene matches: 8. The CDR3 sequence is 14 residues long. CDR3 DNA: TGTGCCAGCAGTGAACCGGGACAGTCTGAACCCCAGCATTTT. This codes for CASSEPGQSEPQHF.

There are many counts of this clonotype. The chain carries TRBV2 and TRBJ2-2; possibly TRBD1 or TRBD2 for D (5 bases each). Trimming left V 7 bases short and J 0 bases short, with 15 bases between. Per germline, CDR1 SNHLY and CDR2 FYNNEI. The CDR3 is 16 residues long. Here the CDR3 DNA reads TGTGCCAGCAAACCTACCGGGACGGCGAACACCGGGGAGCTGTTTTTT. It codes for CASKPTGTANTGELFF.

This clonotype was detected only a few times. V is TRBV5-1 and J is TRBJ2-5, with D perhaps matching TRBD1 or TRBD2 (5 bases each). From germline, CDR1 is SGHRS and CDR2 YFSETQ. V lost 0 bases to trimming and J lost 4 bases, with 13 bases between them. This CDR3 is built from 15 residues. The CDR3 spells CASSLAWDPRETQYF. For the CDR3, the DNA is TGCGCCAGCAGCTTGGCGTGGGACCCGAGAGAGACCCAGTACTTC.

With regard to this clonotype: A much larger clonotype is one base distant, so this may be a read error. The chain recombines TRBV6-5 with TRBJ1-6, with D possibly TRBD1 on 5 matching bases. Germline-derived CDR1 and CDR2 are MNHEY and SVGAGI. Trimming stripped 7 bases from V and 9 bases from J, with 13 bases between. This CDR3 has 13 residues. The CDR3 DNA sequence: TGTGCCAGCATTAAGGGAAGGGGTTCACCCCTCCACTTT. This sequence encodes CASIKGRGSPLHF.

This clonotype was seen a handful of times. J is TRBJ1-5 and V is TRBV28; TRBD1 is a possible D gene (6 bases). The germline V gene encodes CDR1 MDHEN and CDR2 SYDVKM. This CDR3 is built from 16 residues. V dropped 3 bases and J dropped 1 base, with 13 bases sitting between them. Here the CDR3 DNA reads TGTGCCAGCAGTTTTAGATCTGACAGGAGCAATCAGCCCCAGCATTTT. This sequence encodes CASSFRSDRSNQPQHF.

With regard to this clonotype: A read error is possible here, since a much larger clone lies one base away. The V call is TRBV19, the J call TRBJ2-1, with D possibly being TRBD2 (5 bases). Per germline, CDR1 LNHDA and CDR2 SQIVND (reference sequence). This CDR3 is 15 amino acids long. In DNA form, the CDR3 reads TGTGCCAGTAAGGGAGCCACCGGGCAGTACAATGAGCACTTCTTC. Translation: CASKGATGQYNEHFF.

This clonotype has a handful of counts. This chain joins TRBV6-1 and TRBJ2-2; 8 bases align to TRBD2. Germline V gives CDR1 MNHNS, CDR2 SASEGT. Unmatched junction bases numbered 12, after V lost 6 bases and J lost 6 bases. CDR3 length: 16 amino acids. CDR3 residues: CASSLHRDGRAGELFF. The DNA of the CDR3 is TGTGCCAGCAGCCTCCACCGGGACGGGAGGGCCGGGGAGCTGTTTTTT.

Note on this clonotype: The junction departs from the called germline gene at one end, perhaps through a read error. The chain uses TRBV4-2 and TRBJ2-2, with 9 nucleotides matching TRBD2. From germline, CDR1 is LGHNA and CDR2 YNFKEQ. The CDR3 contains 19 residues. The CDR3 sequence is CDSSQDRLAGTDDTGELFF. DNA for the CDR3: TGTGACAGCAGCCAAGATCGGCTAGCGGGGACCGACGACACCGGGGAGCTGTTTTTT.

This clonotype was seen a handful of times. The chain links TRBV5-1 to TRBJ2-2; a weak D match, TRBD2 (6 bases). V was pared by 3 bases and J by 1 base, with 13 bases between. This CDR3 comprises 16 residues. From germline, CDR1 is SGHRS and CDR2 YFSETQ. The CDR3 spells CASSSTGGMNTGELFF. The CDR3 DNA sequence: TGCGCCAGCAGCTCAACCGGGGGTATGAACACCGGGGAGCTGTTTTTT.

This chain links TRBV19 with TRBJ1-1, with TRBD1 matching 8 bases. CDR1 is LNHDA and CDR2 is SQIVND in the germline V gene (reference sequence). This CDR3 contains 13 residues. V shed 7 bases, J shed 2 bases, and the junction held 3 bases outside the gene matches. The CDR3 sequence is CASKGQANTEAFF. For the CDR3, the DNA is TGTGCCAGTAAGGGACAGGCTAACACTGAAGCTTTCTTT.